This TCR beta chain was documented in a study of T cell responses to AZD1222 COVID-19 vaccine (dated by TCRdb to 2020 to 2023). With regard to the full study: A total of around 240 trial participants underwent TCR sequencing, of whom around 210 had received two doses of AZD1222 and roughly 26 had received two doses of the MenACWY control vaccine. Enrollment into the trials was organized by age into subgroups of 18-55, 56-69 and 70-plus years, and those subgroups contained about 160, 30 and 59 TCR-sequenced participants, respectively. Overall study outcomes, separate from this receptor: Only 5 to 7 AZD1222 recipients were SARS-CoV-2 seropositive at baseline, limiting conclusions about previously exposed vaccinees. Reportedly, close to half of the unique spike-specific TCRs recognized epitopes lying outside the regions that are mutated in the B.1.351 and B.1.1.7 variants. The whole spike protein was spanned by vaccine-associated CD4 TCRs, and dominant responses were seen in regions 160-218 and 743-854. In the small 56-69-year group, the increase in depth fell short of significance, most likely because of low power. After two AZD1222 doses, spike-specific TCR breadth and depth were significantly higher than at day 0 and than in MenACWY recipients. Participants were mostly white British and included more females than males, and it was suggested by the authors that clonal diversity may have been underestimated. No day 14 peak-response samples were available, so repertoires were characterized only after the peak T cell response.

From the germline V gene (reference sequence), CDR1 is SGHNT and CDR2 is YYREEE. From the cysteine through the phenylalanine, the CDR3 covers 16 amino acids. This entry keeps only the CDR3 DNA: 48 bases, framed from base 1. Trimming leaves V shorter by 3 bases and J shorter by 4 bases, with the junction holding 5 bases beyond the gene matches. The CDR3 regions of human TCRbeta chains were analyzed by immunosequencing. The authors' pipeline ran thus. Repertoire TCRs were checked for matches against a reference library of SARS-CoV-2-specific TCRs that had been generated using the MIRA antigen-specificity platform. Breadth was defined as the fraction of unique TCRs that were SARS-CoV-2-associated, and depth was defined as the fraction of total T cells that were SARS-CoV-2-associated. Using the MIRA data, every spike-specific TCR was mapped to the spike region that the TCR reacted to and assigned to either a CD4 or a CD8 class. Log10-transformed breadth and depth values were compared by one-way ANOVA with Sidak's multiple comparisons tests. TCRdb holds this immuneACCESS table with in-frame rearrangements only. Some clones are missing; in checked studies, unresolved V genes explain under half, and the rest has no known cause. The DNA was the basis for D and trimming; V, J and clone size are from that table. The sample contains 120,000 to 150,000 clones, about 86% of them found a single time. The ten largest clones capture 5% to 5.5% of the sample.

The time point label here, explained by the study, means: about 28 days (+/-7) after the second vaccine dose. Because spike-specific TCR depth and breadth did not differ between the two schedules, AZD1222 recipients who got a second dose at roughly 4 weeks were pooled with those who got a second dose at roughly 12 weeks. Vaccinee samples came from UK trials COV001 and COV002, including a single-blind randomized controlled phase 2/3 trial of AZD1222 (ChAdOx1 nCoV-19) in healthy adults. For TCRbeta chain sequencing, PBMC samples were collected from trial participants at day 0 and at day 28 after the second dose. In its sample, this clone was seen once. No antigen is known for it. It has no much larger one-base neighbor in the sample; base qualities were not kept.

This sample comprised peripheral blood, obtained 28 days after the second AZD1222 dose. This clonotype was obtained from an adult who received the AZD1222 COVID-19 vaccine. The V and J genes are TRBV5-4 and TRBJ2-2; TRBD2 agrees with 11 junctional bases. Here the CDR3 is given as CASSYTSGSGTGELFF. Here is the DNA: TGTGCCAGCAGCTATACTAGCGGGAGTGGCACCGGGGAGCTGTTTTTT.